This TCR beta chain comes out of a study of T cells in Graves' hyperthyroidism and ophthalmopathy. This clonotype was found many times. This CDR3 is 12 amino acids long. Germline CDR1 and CDR2: SGHAT and FQNNGV. V shed 4 bases and J shed 0 bases, with 4 bases lying between them. Patients counted as stable if ophthalmopathy did not develop within 18 months. Exclusion criteria comprised uncontrolled infection, other autoimmune disease, pregnancy or lactation. From RNA transcripts, TCR beta CDR3 regions were amplified. A set of HTBI primers served as the primers for a first-round RT-PCR of the TCR CDR3. From the multiplex PCR reads, TCRdb called clonotypes with MiXCR, one entry per CDR3 protein. The sample yields a few hundred thousand distinct CDR3 sequences, around 45% seen once.

Material for sequencing was peripheral blood or thyroid tissue (not recorded which). The TCR originated in a woman aged 18-29 years with Graves' hyperthyroidism. V and J are TRBV11-2 and TRBJ2-7; D ambiguous. The CDR3 sequence: CASSSYSYEQYF. The CDR3 bases are TGTGCCAGCAGCTCTTACTCCTACGAGCAGTACTTC.